The TCR beta chain described here comes from a study of blood T cell repertoires in COVID-19 (TCRdb year 2020). Turning to the overall study: Samples covering the acute and convalescent phases of COVID-19 were provided by collaborators in the United States, Italy and Spain. The prospective study material was composed of cDNA or gDNA derived from T cells, B-cell-depleted T cells, or PBMCs. Deeply sampled blood TCRbeta repertoires from subjects exposed to, actively infected with, or recovered from COVID-19 were included in the dataset. The repertoires were released in a freely available public database intended as a resource for research on the immune response to SARS-CoV-2. Samples were obtained from the ongoing ImmuneRACE study (first 160 participants) and from 1,200 or so subjects provided by 6 global collaborators. The sample metadata nearly always contained a de-identified subject ID, COVID-19 status, age in years and sex. Where available, HLA class I and class II types were obtained from metadata supplied by the sample provider rather than from assay-based typing.

Beyond this particular receptor, the publication reports: Clinical and demographic metadata were provided uncurated, with the amount varying by source and participant.

TCRbeta CDR3 regions were amplified from genomic DNA using the immunoSEQ Assay, a bias-controlled multiplex PCR. On the study's bioinformatics: The number of nucleated cells in each sample was estimated by amplification of reference gene primers within the assay. Sequence reads were collapsed and filtered to measure the absolute abundance of every unique TCRbeta CDR3 rearrangement. For each sample, productive Simpson clonality was calculated as the square root of Simpson's diversity index over productive rearrangements. Sourced from immuneACCESS, this table was stored by TCRdb with only in-frame sequences that have V and J called. A share of the clones is absent; for the studies checked, an unresolved V gene accounts for under half, and the remainder has no known explanation. V, J and clone size were drawn from that table, and D and trimming were deduced from the DNA. The sample table lists hundreds of thousands of clones, 75% to 90% of them with a count of one. 1.9% of the sample goes to the ten largest clones.

Enrolling through a virtual design, the prospective study's participants ranged in age from roughly 18 to 89 years and lived across approximately 25 United States geographic areas. Cohort assignment in the prospective study relied on participant-reported clinical history from a screening survey and a study questionnaire. Exposed participants had been in contact, within 2 weeks of entering the study, with a person who had a PCR-confirmed or clinician-diagnosed case of COVID-19. In the prospective study, whole blood, serum and a nasopharyngeal or oropharyngeal swab were collected from each participant by mobile phlebotomists. Additional blood draws and questionnaires over an approximately two-month period could optionally be provided by prospective study participants. Before DNA extraction, blood samples from the prospective study were shipped at room temperature or frozen. Note on this clone: Its antigen is not yet known. No quality values exist for individual bases; no much larger clone is one base distant.

Trimming at the junction amounts to 6 bases on V and 2 bases on J, and the germline ends lie 14 bases apart. CDR1 MNHEY and CDR2 SVGAGI are derived from the germline V gene. From the cysteine through the phenylalanine, the CDR3 covers 15 amino acids. CDR3 DNA is the only sequence kept; it has 45 bases, read in frame from the first base. The rearrangement joined TRBV6-5 to TRBJ1-5, and TRBD1 may be the D gene, going by 6 matching bases. Sequencing was done on a sample of PBMCs or T cells enriched from blood (not recorded which). This receptor was identified in a woman in her thirties who had been exposed to COVID-19. The DNA reads TGTGCCAGCAGAGTGGCGGGGGGCGGCAATCAGCCCCAGCATTTT. Its translation reads: CASRVAGGGNQPQHF.